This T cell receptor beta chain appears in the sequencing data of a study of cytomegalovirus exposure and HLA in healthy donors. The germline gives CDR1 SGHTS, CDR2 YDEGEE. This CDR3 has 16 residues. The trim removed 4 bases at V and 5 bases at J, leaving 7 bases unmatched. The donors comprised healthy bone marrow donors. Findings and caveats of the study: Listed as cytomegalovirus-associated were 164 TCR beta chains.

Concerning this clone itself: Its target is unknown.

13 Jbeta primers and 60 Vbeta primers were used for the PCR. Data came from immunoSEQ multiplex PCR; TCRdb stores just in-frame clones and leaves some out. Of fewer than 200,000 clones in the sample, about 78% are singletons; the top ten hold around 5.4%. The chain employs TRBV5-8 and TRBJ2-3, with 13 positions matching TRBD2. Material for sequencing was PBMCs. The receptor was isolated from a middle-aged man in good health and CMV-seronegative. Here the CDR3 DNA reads TGTGCCAGCAGCCCCGGACTAGCGGGGGATATAGATACGCAGTATTTT. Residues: CASSPGLAGDIDTQYF.